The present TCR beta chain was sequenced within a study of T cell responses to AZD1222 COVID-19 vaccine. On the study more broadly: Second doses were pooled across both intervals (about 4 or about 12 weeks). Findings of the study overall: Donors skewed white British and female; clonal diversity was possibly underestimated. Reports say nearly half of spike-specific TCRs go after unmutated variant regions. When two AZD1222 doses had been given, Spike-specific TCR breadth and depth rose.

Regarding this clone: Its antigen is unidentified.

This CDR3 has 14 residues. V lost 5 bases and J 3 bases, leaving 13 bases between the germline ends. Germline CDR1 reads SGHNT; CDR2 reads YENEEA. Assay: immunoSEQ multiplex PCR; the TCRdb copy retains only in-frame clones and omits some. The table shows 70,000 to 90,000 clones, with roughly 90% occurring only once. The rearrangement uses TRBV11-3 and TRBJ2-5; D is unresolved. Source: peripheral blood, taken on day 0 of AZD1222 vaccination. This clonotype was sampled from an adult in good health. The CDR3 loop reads CASSPSPAEETQYF. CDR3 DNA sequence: TGTGCCAGCAGCCCCTCCCCGGCAGAAGAGACCCAGTACTTC.